Following are 8 T cell receptor beta chains from one sample sequenced in a study of spatial heterogeneity in lung cancer. Using its own MiXCR run on the 5' RACE reads, TCRdb lists one record per CDR3 protein. The sample has approximately 82,000 distinct CDR3 sequences; roughly 12% are singletons. Time point described: sample taken at primary tumor resection. TCRs were sequenced from unsorted whole RNA of tumor, nontumor lung or PBMC. The source material was PBMCs, sampled at surgery. These receptors were collected from a male donor with early-stage non-small cell lung cancer.

Only a few counts were recorded for this clonotype. The rearrangement uses TRBV9 and TRBJ2-1; D possibly corresponds to TRBD1 (6 bases). The CDR3 extends over 18 amino acids. The germline V gene has CDR1 SGDLS and CDR2 YYNGEE. V lost 0 bases and J 2 bases, leaving 18 bases between the germline ends. CDR3 DNA sequence: TGTGCCAGCAGCGTAGCCTCACCGGACAGTCCCCCCTACAATGAGCAGTTCTTC. It encodes CASSVASPDSPPYNEQFF. Variable domain in full (rest from reference TRBV9 and TRBJ2-1): DSGVTQTPKHLITATGQRVTLRCSPRSGDLSVYWYQQSLDQGLQFLIQYYNGEERAKGNILERFSAQQFPDLHSELNLSSLELGDSALYFCASSVASPDSPPYNEQFFGPGTRLTVL.

By share of the sample, this clonotype is medium-sized. The chain joins TRBV5-1 to TRBJ2-5; 7 bases fit TRBD1. The germline V gene has CDR1 SGHRS and CDR2 YFSETQ. The CDR3 spans 13 residues. V shed 6 bases, J shed 6 bases, and the junction held 8 bases outside the gene matches. This CDR3 reads CASNFEGAKTQYF. CDR3 in DNA: TGCGCCAGCAACTTCGAGGGGGCTAAGACCCAGTACTTC. Supplemented by reference TRBV5-1 and TRBJ2-5, the full variable domain reads KAGVTQTPRYLIKTRGQQVTLSCSPISGHRSVSWYQQTPGQGLQFLFEYFSETQRNKGNFPGRFSGRQFSNSRSEMNVSTLELGDSALYLCASNFEGAKTQYFGPGTRLLVL.

The genes are TRBV3-1 and TRBJ1-3; no clear D. Deletions cut 1 base from V and 4 bases from J, with 8 bases between. CDR1 LGHDT and CDR2 YNNKEL come from the germline V gene (reference sequence). The CDR3 totals 14 residues. This CDR3 reads CASSQGRYGNTIYF. The CDR3 nucleotides read TGTGCCAGCAGCCAAGGGCGCTACGGAAACACCATATATTTT.

The V call is TRBV20-1, the J call TRBJ2-3, with D hard to call. CDR3 length equals 14 residues. V lost 0 bases and J lost 3, with 10 bases in between. Germline V CDR1 and CDR2: DFQATT, SNEGSKA (reference sequence). CDR3 residues: CSARDRQKTDTQYF. The CDR3 DNA reads TGCAGTGCTAGAGACCGCCAAAAGACAGATACGCAGTATTTT.

V and J are TRBV7-2 and TRBJ2-4; D is perhaps TRBD1 or TRBD2 (5 bases each). This CDR3 spans 17 amino acids. CDR1 is SGHTA, CDR2 FQGNSA, per germline. Deletions cut 2 bases from V and 1 base from J, with 15 bases between. DNA of the CDR3: TGTGCCAGCAGCTTATACGATTCGTGGGGGGCCAAAAACATTCAGTACTTC. This translates into CASSLYDSWGAKNIQYF.

This clonotype is medium-sized by share. V and J are TRBV18 and TRBJ1-2; 10 bases agree with TRBD1. The length of the CDR3 is 17 residues. Trimming at V came to 1 base and at J to 0 bases, leaving 5 bases not matched to a gene. In germline, CDR1 is KGHSH, CDR2 LQKENI. CDR3 loop: CASSPRDRGRANYGYTF. CDR3 bases: TGTGCCAGCTCACCACGGGACAGGGGAAGAGCTAACTATGGCTACACCTTC. The entire variable domain, with the rest obtained from reference TRBV18 and TRBJ1-2, is as follows: NAGVMQNPRHLVRRRGQEARLRCSPMKGHSHVYWYRQLPEEGLKFMVYLQKENIIDESGMPKERFSAEFPKEGPSILRIQQVVRGDSAAYFCASSPRDRGRANYGYTFGSGTRLTVV.

This clonotype was seen only a few times. The gene calls are TRBV7-9 and TRBJ2-7, with 12 positions matching TRBD2. CDR3 length: 16 amino acids. The V gene's germline CDR1 is SEHNR and CDR2 FQNEAQ (reference sequence). Trimming at V came to 1 base and at J to 6 bases, leaving 7 bases not matched to a gene. The CDR3 DNA reads as TGTGCCAGCAGCTTAGATGGTGGACTAGCGGGATCCGAGCAGTACTTC. Its translation: CASSLDGGLAGSEQYF.

The rearrangement joins TRBV24-1 to TRBJ2-3; D is unresolved. The CDR3 runs 13 residues. V gave up 6 bases and J gave up 2 bases, with 8 bases separating them. Per the germline V gene, CDR1 is KGHDR and CDR2 is SFDVKD. The CDR3 DNA reads TGTGCCACCAGTTCTGAGACCACAGATACGCAGTATTTT. It specifies CATSSETTDTQYF.